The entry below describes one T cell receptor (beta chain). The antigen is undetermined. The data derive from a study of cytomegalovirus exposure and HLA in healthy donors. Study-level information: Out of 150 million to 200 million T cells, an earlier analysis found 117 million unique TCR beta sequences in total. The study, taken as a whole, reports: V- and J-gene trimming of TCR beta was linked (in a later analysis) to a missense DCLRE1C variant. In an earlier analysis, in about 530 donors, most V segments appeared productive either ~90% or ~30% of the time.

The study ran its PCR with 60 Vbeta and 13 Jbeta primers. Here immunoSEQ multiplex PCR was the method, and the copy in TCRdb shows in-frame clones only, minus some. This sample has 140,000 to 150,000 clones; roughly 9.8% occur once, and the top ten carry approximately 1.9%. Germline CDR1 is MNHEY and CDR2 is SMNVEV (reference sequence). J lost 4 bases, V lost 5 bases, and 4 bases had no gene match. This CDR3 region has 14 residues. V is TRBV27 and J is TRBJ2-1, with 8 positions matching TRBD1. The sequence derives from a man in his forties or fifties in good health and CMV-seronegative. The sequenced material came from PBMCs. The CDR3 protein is CASSRQGTYNEQFF. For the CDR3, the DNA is TGTGCCAGCAGTCGACAGGGGACTTACAATGAGCAGTTCTTC.